Given below is one T cell receptor beta chain in context. Its antigen is unidentified. Germline V CDR1 and CDR2: SGHAT, FQNNGV. V was shortened by 4 bases and J by 3 bases, with 10 bases between the two germline ends. CDR3 size: 13 residues. Here immunoSEQ multiplex PCR was the method, and the copy in TCRdb shows in-frame clones only, minus some. Of roughly 84,000 clones detected, around 90% appear once; the ten largest clones hold 7.3%. These data belong to a study of identifying expanded T cells in peripheral blood. General observations from the study: Over about two and four weeks, about 15 and 19 clones changed, versus around 1.1 between replicates. Across healthy donors, higher total template counts meant significantly greater roughly 2-week count variance.

Material for sequencing was blood. The rearrangement uses TRBV11-2 and TRBJ2-7, with D hard to call. The sequence was collected from a person aged 18 to 75 in good health. CDR3 amino acids: CASSWAAYYEQYF. CDR3 DNA sequence: TGTGCCAGCAGCTGGGCAGCGTACTACGAGCAGTACTTC.